Listed below are T cell receptor beta chains from one sample, sequenced in a study of shared clonotypes between healthy human individuals. Repertoires were generated with immunoSEQ multiplex PCR, while TCRdb's copy carries only in-frame clones and drops some. The table records hundreds of thousands of clones, about 76% of them present only once. Sequencing was done on a sample of PBMCs. Source of these receptors: a woman aged 40 to 49 in good health. Some clones in this sample may be carry-over from other donors' samples. The CDR3 runs from the conserved cysteine through the conserved F or W. Each record gives: D gene, J gene, V gene, clone size, CDR3 protein, CDR3 DNA. A D gene is named only where the DNA matches it firmly. Some rows have no size entry. The others give once, few or many, or a class for an expanded clone.

>TRBD2|TRBJ2-7|TRBV2|.
CASSEDLAGPYEQYF
TGTGCCAGCAGTGAAGACCTAGCGGGTCCTTACGAGCAGTACTTC
>.|TRBJ2-7|TRBV18|.
CASSQAVGEQYF
TGTGCCAGCTCTCAGGCGGTGGGCGAGCAGTACTTC
>TRBD1|TRBJ1-5|TRBV2|.
CASSAATGDQPQHF
TGTGCCAGCAGTGCGGCGACAGGGGATCAGCCCCAGCATTTT
>.|TRBJ2-7|TRBV28|.
CASSWHTYEQYF
TGTGCCAGCAGTTGGCATACCTACGAGCAGTACTTC
>.|TRBJ1-2|TRBV4-1|.
CASSQDSFNYGYTF
TGCGCCAGCAGCCAAGACAGCTTTAACTATGGCTACACCTTC
>TRBD1|TRBJ2-7|TRBV11-2|.
CASSLVGTGVLEQYF
TGTGCCAGCAGCTTAGTAGGGACAGGGGTTCTCGAGCAGTACTTC
>TRBD1|TRBJ2-1|TRBV6-5|.
CASSYGPGQLYNEQFF
TGTGCCAGCAGTTACGGTCCGGGACAGCTATACAATGAGCAGTTCTTC
>.|TRBJ1-2|TRBV9|many
CASSVDLRQIDGYTF
TGTGCCAGCAGCGTAGATCTCCGGCAGATAGATGGCTACACCTTC
>.|TRBJ1-6|TRBV6-1|.
CASSESGGEPRSPLHF
TGTGCCAGCAGTGAATCGGGAGGGGAACCGCGGTCACCCCTCCACTTT
>.|TRBJ2-7|TRBV20-1|.
CSARGYEQYF
TGCAGTGCTAGAGGATACGAGCAGTACTTC
>TRBD1|TRBJ2-1|TRBV5-1|.
CASSFRGGDEQFF
TGCGCCAGCAGCTTTCGAGGGGGCGATGAGCAGTTCTTC
>.|TRBJ2-1|TRBV2|.
CASSDGVPSANEQFF
TGTGCCAGCAGTGACGGGGTTCCTTCCGCCAATGAGCAGTTCTTC
>TRBD1|TRBJ1-1|TRBV12-5|few
CASGLQGDTEAFF
TGTGCTAGTGGCTTACAGGGGGACACTGAAGCTTTCTTT
>.|TRBJ1-2|TRBV2|.
CASSDPDEASGYGYTF
TGTGCCAGCAGTGATCCGGATGAGGCCTCCGGCTATGGCTACACCTTC
>.|TRBJ2-2|TRBV4-1|.
CASSQVSRIAGGELFF
TGCGCCAGCAGCCAAGTTTCCAGGATCGCTGGCGGGGAGCTGTTTTTT
>TRBD2|TRBJ2-4|TRBV4-2|.
CASSPREEGLIQYF
TGTGCCAGCAGCCCCCGGGAGGAAGGTCTCATTCAGTACTTC
>.|TRBJ2-7|TRBV29-1|.
CSVRATAPYEQYF
TGCAGCGTTCGGGCCACCGCGCCCTACGAGCAGTACTTC
>.|TRBJ1-5|TRBV30|.
CAWSVGAGNQPQHF
TGTGCCTGGAGTGTAGGGGCCGGCAATCAGCCCCAGCATTTT